Reported below is one T cell receptor (beta chain). The CDR3 extends over 15 amino acids. Germline V gives CDR1 SGHKS, CDR2 YYEKEE (reference sequence). Trimming shortened V by 2 bases and J by 3 bases, and 14 bases separated the two germline ends. The protocol was immunoSEQ multiplex PCR, while the TCRdb copy is restricted to in-frame clones and leaves out a portion. The repertoire includes 84,000 or so clones, 93% of them detected once, and roughly 0.25% sits in the top ten. The sample is drawn from a study of technical replicates of blood from a few donors. Sequencing input: T cells isolated from PBMCs. The clonotype originates from a human donor in good health. The chain links TRBV5-5 to TRBJ1-1; TRBD1 might be the D (5 bases). The CDR3 DNA sequence: TGTGCCAGCAGCTTCCAAGGTCGGGACTACACTGAAGCTTTCTTT. It is translated as CASSFQGRDYTEAFF.